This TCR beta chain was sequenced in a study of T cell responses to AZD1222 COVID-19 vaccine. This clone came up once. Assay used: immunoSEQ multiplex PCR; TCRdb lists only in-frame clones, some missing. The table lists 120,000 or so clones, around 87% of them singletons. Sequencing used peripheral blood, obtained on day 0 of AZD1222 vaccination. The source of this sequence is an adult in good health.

The CDR3 coding sequence is TGTGCCAGCAGTTTATCGCCACCGGGACAGAACACCGGGGAGCTGTTTTTT. Its translation is CASSLSPPGQNTGELFF. The chain carries TRBV27 and TRBJ2-2, with D possibly being TRBD1 (6 bases). Trimming removed 0 bases from V and 1 base from J, with 12 bases in between. Germline V gene lookup returns CDR1 MNHEY and CDR2 SMNVEV (reference sequence). The CDR3 covers 17 residues.